The 29 T cell receptor beta chains in this list originate from one sample, sequenced in a study of blood T cell repertoires in COVID-19. Clones were sequenced by immunoSEQ multiplex PCR, and TCRdb holds only the in-frame ones, with some missing. The sample carries under 200,000 clones, roughly nine tenths recorded once. The source material was peripheral blood. These receptors were taken from a woman aged 60-75 years with COVID-19, enrolled during active disease.

Turning to this clone: This sample also contains other DNA sequences that code for the same CDR3. The rearrangement joins TRBV18 to TRBJ1-4, with 8 bases identical to TRBD1. The CDR3 contains 15 residues. Germline V gene sequence: CDR1 KGHSH, CDR2 LQKENI. The J segment lost 5 bases and the V segment lost 3 bases, leaving 5 bases of the junction unmatched. The CDR3 protein is CASSPGTGVNEKLFF. Here the CDR3 DNA reads TGTGCCAGCTCACCCGGGACAGGAGTAAATGAAAAACTGTTTTTT.

The chain carries TRBV15 and TRBJ2-1, with TRBD2 matching 12 bases. This CDR3 is built from 16 residues. Germline V lookup: CDR1 LNHNV, CDR2 YYDKDF (reference sequence). V shed 1 base and J 7 bases; nucleotides not matched to a gene: 5. The CDR3 DNA follows: TGTGCCACCAGCAGAGGACTAGCGGGGGCCTTAAATGAGCAGTTCTTC. Translated: CATSRGLAGALNEQFF.

The CDR3 DNA sequence: TGTGCCACCAGCCGTCCTGGGGTAGCGGGAGGAATTGAGCAGTTCTTC. Translated, it gives CATSRPGVAGGIEQFF. The chain links TRBV15 to TRBJ2-1, with 10 bases identical to TRBD2. J was trimmed by 9 bases and V by 5 bases; bases with no gene match: 13. From germline, CDR1 is LNHNV and CDR2 YYDKDF (reference sequence). The CDR3 contains 16 residues. Supplemented by reference TRBV15 and TRBJ2-1, the full variable domain reads DAMVIQNPRYQVTQFGKPVTLSCSQTLNHNVMYWYQQKSSQAPKLLFHYYDKDFNNEADTPDNFQSRRPNTSFCFLDIRSPGLGDTAMYLCATSRPGVAGGIEQFFGPGTRLTVL.

The chain combines TRBV6-5 with TRBJ1-1; D is ambiguous. Germline V gene sequence: CDR1 MNHEY, CDR2 SVGAGI. Trimming cost V 2 bases and J 4 bases, with 8 bases left between them. This CDR3 contains 13 residues. CDR3 nucleotide sequence: TGTGCCAGCAGTTACGAGAGGAGCACTGAAGCTTTCTTT. This translates into CASSYERSTEAFF.

V and J are TRBV7-9 and TRBJ2-7; possible D gene TRBD2, 6 bases. The CDR3 length is 12 residues. The V and J ends lost 3 bases and 6 bases respectively, with 9 bases between them. Per germline, CDR1 SEHNR and CDR2 FQNEAQ (reference sequence). CDR3 sequence (DNA): TGTGCCAGCAGCTTTCTGGGAGGCGAGCAGTACTTC. Its protein is CASSFLGGEQYF. The full variable domain, completed using reference TRBV7-9 and TRBJ2-7, is DTGVSQNPRHKITKRGQNVTFRCDPISEHNRLYWYRQTLGQGPEFLTYFQNEAQLEKSRLLSDRFSAERPKGSFSTLEIQRTEQGDSAMYLCASSFLGGEQYFGPGTRLTVT.

This rearrangement joins TRBV12-3 or TRBV12-4 to TRBJ2-7; D may be TRBD2 (6 bases). The CDR3 is 13 residues long. Trimming stripped 10 bases from V and 4 bases from J, with 17 bases between. The DNA for the CDR3 is TGTGCCACCAGGAAAAGCGGGTCTTACGAGCAGTACTTC. Translated, it gives CATRKSGSYEQYF.

This rearrangement joins TRBV13 to TRBJ1-4; 8 positions agree with TRBD1. CDR3 length equals 16 residues. Germline lookup yields CDR1 PRHDT and CDR2 FYEKMQ (reference sequence). The J segment lost 5 bases and the V segment lost 5 bases, leaving 10 bases of the junction unmatched. Written as DNA, the CDR3 is TGTGCCAGCAGCCCTAGAGGGACAGGCTTGAATGAAAAACTGTTTTTT. This gives the protein CASSPRGTGLNEKLFF.

V and J are TRBV7-2 and TRBJ2-1; 16 nucleotides agree with TRBD2. Germline V gene lookup returns CDR1 SGHTA and CDR2 FQGNSA. V shed 5 bases, J shed 5 bases, and the junction held 9 bases outside the gene matches. The CDR3 contains 18 residues. CDR3 DNA sequence: TGTGCCAGCAGCCCCTGGGGGGGACTAGCGGGAGGGAACAATGAGCAGTTCTTC. This codes for CASSPWGGLAGGNNEQFF.

This clone has only one observation. The V and J genes are TRBV5-1 and TRBJ2-7; 8 nucleotides agree with TRBD1. Per germline, CDR1 SGHRS and CDR2 YFSETQ. This CDR3 is built from 16 residues. Germline trimming cut 0 bases from V and 3 bases from J; bases unmatched to any gene: 8. The DNA for the CDR3 is TGCGCCAGCAGCTTGGCTCGACAGGGGAAGGGCTACGAGCAGTACTTC. Its protein is CASSLARQGKGYEQYF. Using reference TRBV5-1 and TRBJ2-7 for the parts outside the CDR3, the full variable domain is KAGVTQTPRYLIKTRGQQVTLSCSPISGHRSVSWYQQTPGQGLQFLFEYFSETQRNKGNFPGRFSGRQFSNSRSEMNVSTLELGDSALYLCASSLARQGKGYEQYFGPGTRLTVT.

J is TRBJ2-1 and V is TRBV10-3, with 9 nucleotides matching TRBD2. The V segment lost 6 bases and the J segment 14 bases; nucleotides outside the gene matches: 11. The CDR3 contains 13 residues. Germline CDR1 and CDR2: ENHRY and SYGVKD. The CDR3 loop is CAIRQTSGDGEFF. CDR3 nucleotides: TGTGCCATCAGACAGACTAGCGGAGACGGGGAGTTCTTC.

The chain joins TRBV3-1 (or the pseudogene TRBV3-2) to TRBJ1-5; 9 bases align to TRBD1. CDR1 LGHDT and CDR2 YNNKEL come from the germline V gene (reference sequence). V gave up 4 bases and J gave up 4 bases; unmatched junction bases: 8. The CDR3 sequence is 16 residues long. CDR3 in DNA: TGTGCCAGCAGCCCCAGGGACAGGGATCGGAATCAGCCCCAGCATTTT. Its translation: CASSPRDRDRNQPQHF.

The sample holds one count of this clone. This rearrangement joins TRBV18 to TRBJ2-6; the D is unclear. Germline V CDR1 and CDR2: KGHSH, LQKENI. V was shortened by 3 bases and J by 0 bases, with 9 bases between the two germline ends. The CDR3 length is 16 residues. This CDR3 reads CASSPRTVSGANVLTF. The CDR3 nucleotides are TGTGCCAGCTCACCGAGAACCGTCTCTGGGGCCAACGTCCTGACTTTC.

CDR3 protein: CASTIGSYGYTF. The CDR3 nucleotides read TGTGCCAGTACTATCGGTAGCTATGGCTACACCTTC. V is TRBV19 and J is TRBJ1-2; D gene unclear. The CDR3 has 12 residues. Germline V gene sequence: CDR1 LNHDA, CDR2 SQIVND (reference sequence). Trimming removed 7 bases from V and 4 bases from J, with 10 bases in between.

This chain links TRBV5-1 with TRBJ1-2; D is perhaps TRBD1 (6 bases). The CDR3 sequence is 15 residues long. Trimming pared 3 bases from V and 1 base from J, leaving 13 bases between. Germline-derived CDR1 and CDR2 are SGHRS and YFSETQ. The CDR3 DNA is TGCGCCAGCAGCTCGAGGGGGGGATTTAACTATGGCTACACCTTC. Translation: CASSSRGGFNYGYTF.

V gene TRBV7-9 combines with J gene TRBJ2-6; possible D gene TRBD1, 6 bases. Trimming shortened V by 5 bases and J by 2 bases, and 7 bases separated the two germline ends. The germline V gene encodes CDR1 SEHNR and CDR2 FQNEAQ (reference sequence). The length of the CDR3 is 14 residues. CDR3 DNA sequence: TGTGCCAGCAGCCCAGGGGCTGGGGCCAACGTCCTGACTTTC. As protein: CASSPGAGANVLTF.

V and J are TRBV28 and TRBJ1-2, with 7 bases lining up with TRBD1. Trimming cost V 6 bases and J 4 bases; bases outside gene matches: 8. There are 14 residues in the CDR3. Germline V CDR1 and CDR2: MDHEN, SYDVKM. CDR3: CASSPGGGIYGYTF. The CDR3 bases are TGTGCCAGCAGCCCCGGAGGGGGCATCTATGGCTACACCTTC.

This clone is a singleton in its sample. The rearrangement joins TRBV7-2 to TRBJ1-5; D gene unclear. The germline gives CDR1 SGHTA, CDR2 FQGNSA. V gave up 1 base and J gave up 0 bases, with 10 bases separating them. The length of the CDR3 is 16 residues. This chain's CDR3 is CASSLESQVSNQPQHF. DNA for the CDR3: TGTGCCAGCAGCTTAGAGTCTCAGGTTAGCAATCAGCCCCAGCATTTT. The full variable domain, with the rest looked up from reference TRBV7-2 and TRBJ1-5, is GAGVSQSPSNKVTEKGKDVELRCDPISGHTALYWYRQSLGQGLEFLIYFQGNSAPDKSGLPSDRFSAERTGGSVSTLTIQRTQQEDSAVYLCASSLESQVSNQPQHFGDGTRLSIL.

V gene TRBV19 combines with J gene TRBJ1-1; 7 bases are a match to TRBD1. This CDR3 is 15 amino acids long. V lost 4 bases, J lost 5 bases, and 10 bases stayed unmatched. CDR1 and CDR2 from the germline V gene are LNHDA and SQIVND (reference sequence). CDR3 region: CASSTSGRGTTEAFF. CDR3 nucleotides: TGTGCCAGTAGTACGTCTGGCAGGGGGACGACTGAAGCTTTCTTT.

The chain joins TRBV30 to TRBJ2-7, with D tentatively TRBD2 (5 bases). Trimming took 0 bases from V and 3 from J, leaving 9 bases between them. Germline-derived CDR1 and CDR2 are GTSNPN and SVGIG (reference sequence). This CDR3 has 13 residues. CDR3 DNA sequence: TGTGCCTGGAGTGTTGATCGGGGCTACGAGCAGTACTTC. It translates to CAWSVDRGYEQYF.

This clone has only one observation. The chain has TRBV11-2 and TRBJ2-6; maybe TRBD1 (5 bases). V lost 9 bases to trimming and J lost 0 bases, with 18 bases between them. CDR1 is SGHAT and CDR2 is FQNNGV in the germline V gene. CDR3 length: 17 amino acids. For the CDR3, the DNA is TGTGCCAGTCAACTGGGGCCTTTCCCCTCTGGGGCCAACGTCCTGACTTTC. Amino acid sequence: CASQLGPFPSGANVLTF. The full variable domain, with the rest looked up from reference TRBV11-2 and TRBJ2-6, is EAGVAQSPRYKIIEKRQSVAFWCNPISGHATLYWYQQILGQGPKLLIQFQNNGVVDDSQLPKDRFSAERLKGVDSTLKIQPAKLEDSAVYLCASQLGPFPSGANVLTFGAGSRLTVL.

The gene calls are TRBV4-2 and TRBJ2-5; 7 bases are shared with TRBD2. Germline CDR1 and CDR2: LGHNA and YNFKEQ. The CDR3 is 14 amino acids. V dropped 6 bases and J dropped 5; count of bases not matched to a gene: 9. For the CDR3, the DNA is TGTGCCAGCAGTCTGGGAGGGGCGGGGGAGACCCAGTACTTC. Translated, it gives CASSLGGAGETQYF.

V usage is TRBV5-1 and J usage is TRBJ2-5, with 15 bases identical to TRBD2. V gave up 4 bases and J gave up 1 base; unmatched junction bases: 8. CDR3 length: 18 residues. CDR1 is SGHRS and CDR2 is YFSETQ in the germline V gene. The chain's CDR3 is CASSPAGLAGGTQETQYF. CDR3 DNA: TGCGCCAGCAGCCCGGCGGGACTAGCGGGAGGTACCCAAGAGACCCAGTACTTC.

V gene TRBV9 combines with J gene TRBJ2-1; 11 nucleotides agree with TRBD1. Germline values: CDR1 SGDLS, CDR2 YYNGEE. The trim removed 4 bases at V and 0 bases at J, leaving 9 bases unmatched. The CDR3 sequence is 18 residues long. CDR3 coding DNA: TGTGCCAGCAGCCTCCGCCGGGACAGGGGGAGCTCCTACAATGAGCAGTTCTTC. Its protein is CASSLRRDRGSSYNEQFF.

Regarding this clone: A read error may produce the germline difference seen at one junction end. This chain connects TRBV7-9 to TRBJ2-7; a weak D match, TRBD2 (5 bases). The CDR3 sequence is 12 residues long. In germline, CDR1 is SEHNR, CDR2 FQNEAQ (reference sequence). CDR3 residues: CASSLDRREQYF. As DNA, the CDR3 is TGTGCCAGCAGCTTAGATCGAAGGGAGCAGTACTTT.

V is TRBV4-1 and J is TRBJ1-2; perhaps TRBD1 as D (6 bases). The CDR3 loop spans 13 amino acids. Germline V lookup: CDR1 MGHRA, CDR2 YSYEKL. The ends were cut back, 2 bases at V and 8 bases at J, with 12 bases in the middle. The CDR3 coding sequence is TGCGCCAGCAGCCAACGGGGGGCTTACGGCTACACCTTC. Translation gives CASSQRGAYGYTF.

This sequence joins TRBV18 and TRBJ1-1; D unresolved. V was trimmed by 6 bases and J by 8 bases, leaving 16 bases between them. This CDR3 comprises 13 residues. Germline CDR1 and CDR2: KGHSH and LQKENI. CDR3 coding DNA: TGTGCCAGCTCCTTCAGAGGAAGTCAGGAAGCTTTCTTT. Translated: CASSFRGSQEAFF.

The rearrangement joins TRBV6-5 to TRBJ1-2; D is unclear. The V end lost 2 bases, the J end lost 6 bases, and 10 bases lay between the germline ends. The CDR3 totals 13 residues. Germline V CDR1 and CDR2: MNHEY, SVGAGI. The CDR3 bases are TGTGCCAGCAGTTACCGCGACACAAATGGCTACACCTTC. Translated, it gives CASSYRDTNGYTF.

This clone was recorded once. V gene TRBV7-2 combines with J gene TRBJ1-6, with D hard to call. The CDR3 loop spans 14 amino acids. Germline CDR1 SGHTA, CDR2 FQGNSA. With 6 bases removed from V and 0 bases from J, the gap between germline ends came to 6 bases. This CDR3 is CASRQSSYNSPLHF. The CDR3, as DNA: TGTGCCAGCAGACAGAGCTCCTATAATTCACCCCTCCACTTT. The entire variable domain, with the rest obtained from reference TRBV7-2 and TRBJ1-6, is as follows: GAGVSQSPSNKVTEKGKDVELRCDPISGHTALYWYRQSLGQGLEFLIYFQGNSAPDKSGLPSDRFSAERTGGSVSTLTIQRTQQEDSAVYLCASRQSSYNSPLHFGNGTRLTVT.

This clone was seen a single time. The rearrangement joins TRBV30 to TRBJ2-7, with 9 bases lining up with TRBD2. V lost 2 bases to trimming and J lost 7 bases; unmatched junction nucleotides: 6. The CDR3 consists of 13 residues. In germline, CDR1 is GTSNPN, CDR2 SVGIG (reference sequence). This chain's CDR3 is CAWSLAGPGEQYF. In nucleotides, the CDR3 is TGTGCCTGGAGTCTAGCGGGACCGGGGGAGCAGTACTTC.